This passage covers 26 T cell receptor beta chains from one sample sequenced in a study of shared clonotypes between healthy human individuals. Method: immunoSEQ multiplex PCR; TCRdb's copy keeps in-frame clones and lacks some. The sample consists of about 980,000 clones, around three quarters of them appearing once. The sample consisted of memory CD4+ T cells sorted from blood. Described subset: CD45RA-negative fraction. These receptors were taken from a man younger than 30 in good health.

This rearrangement joins TRBV7-2 to TRBJ2-3; D remains ambiguous. Trimming left V 5 bases short and J 4 bases short, with 19 bases between. Germline V gene data show CDR1 as SGHTA and CDR2 as FQGNSA. CDR3 size: 16 residues. The CDR3 bases are TGTGCCAGCAGCCTATCCGGGCTCTCGCTCCCAGATACGCAGTATTTT. Protein: CASSLSGLSLPDTQYF. Combining the CDR3 with reference TRBV7-2 and TRBJ2-3 gives the whole variable domain GAGVSQSPSNKVTEKGKDVELRCDPISGHTALYWYRQSLGQGLEFLIYFQGNSAPDKSGLPSDRFSAERTGGSVSTLTIQRTQQEDSAVYLCASSLSGLSLPDTQYFGPGTRLTVL.

The chain is built from TRBV27 and TRBJ2-7; a weak D match, TRBD2 (5 bases). The CDR3 totals 15 residues. Trimming shortened V by 6 bases and J by 5 bases, and 20 bases separated the two germline ends. Germline-derived CDR1 and CDR2 are MNHEY and SMNVEV (reference sequence). The CDR3 DNA reads TGTGCCAGCAGCTTTAGCGCCCCCCTTATGGACGAGCAGTACTTC. This codes for CASSFSAPLMDEQYF.

The V and J genes are TRBV19 and TRBJ2-5; 7 nucleotides agree with TRBD2. J lost 0 bases, V lost 8 bases, and 3 bases had no gene match. In germline, CDR1 is LNHDA, CDR2 SQIVND (reference sequence). The length of the CDR3 is 13 residues. The DNA for the CDR3 is TGTGCCAGTCGGGACTACCACCAAGAGACCCAGTACTTC. Translating it yields CASRDYHQETQYF.

The chain uses TRBV2 and TRBJ2-7, with D perhaps being TRBD1 or TRBD2 (5 bases each). Between the trimmed V and J ends, which lost 4 bases and 2 bases, there was a span of 15 bases. Germline CDR1 is SNHLY and CDR2 is FYNNEI. The CDR3 runs to 15 residues. CDR3 protein: CASSGDGAWAYEQYF. The CDR3 DNA reads TGTGCCAGCAGTGGGGACGGCGCGTGGGCCTACGAGCAGTACTTC.

The chain employs TRBV29-1 and TRBJ2-1; 11 nucleotides agree with TRBD2. Germline CDR1 and CDR2: SQVTM and ANQGSEA. The CDR3 length is 16 residues. V gave up 2 bases and J gave up 6 bases; unmatched junction bases: 9. CDR3 DNA sequence: TGCAGCGTTGAACGCCTTAGCGGGAGGGCCTCCAATGAGCAGTTCTTC. Encoded protein: CSVERLSGRASNEQFF.

V and J are TRBV11-2 and TRBJ1-3; the D is unclear. CDR1 is SGHAT, CDR2 FQNNGV, per germline. Trimming took off 5 bases at V and 2 bases at J, with 13 bases between the two ends. The CDR3 contains 15 residues. The CDR3 nucleotides are TGTGCCAGCAGCCGATCCCTAGGTACTGGAAACACCATATATTTT. Translated: CASSRSLGTGNTIYF.

This clone showed up just a few times. V usage is TRBV19 and J usage is TRBJ2-2; D is possibly TRBD2 (5 bases). Germline V gene sequence: CDR1 LNHDA, CDR2 SQIVND (reference sequence). Trimming pared 4 bases from V and 5 bases from J, leaving 14 bases between. CDR3 size: 15 residues. Written as DNA, the CDR3 is TGTGCCAGTAGTAGTCGACTTACGGGGACCGGGGAGCTGTTTTTT. Amino acids: CASSSRLTGTGELFF.

This clone was seen more than once but under ten times. The chain uses TRBV2 and TRBJ1-1; 7 positions match TRBD1. V lost 7 bases, J lost 3 bases, and 8 bases stayed unmatched. CDR3 length equals 14 residues. CDR1 and CDR2 (germline): SNHLY, FYNNEI. In DNA, the CDR3 is TGTGCCAGCACTGACAGGGCTCGGTACACTGAAGCTTTCTTT. Its protein is CASTDRARYTEAFF.

This clone is a singleton in its sample. V is TRBV6-5 and J is TRBJ2-1; 9 bases fit TRBD2. CDR1 is MNHEY, CDR2 SVGAGI, per germline. This CDR3 has 16 residues. J was trimmed by 10 bases and V by 0 bases; bases with no gene match: 10. The CDR3 sequence: CASSYSGIAGDREQFF. The DNA for the CDR3 is TGTGCCAGCAGTTACTCGGGGATAGCGGGGGATCGCGAGCAGTTCTTC.

The V and J genes are TRBV5-4 and TRBJ1-2, with TRBD1 matching over 9 bases. Trimming removed 0 bases from V and 2 bases from J; junction bases left unmatched: 8. The length of the CDR3 is 17 residues. Germline V gene lookup returns CDR1 SGHNT and CDR2 YYREEE (reference sequence). The CDR3 DNA sequence: TGTGCCAGCAGCTTGGAAGGACAGGGGCATTACAACTATGGCTACACCTTC. This translates into CASSLEGQGHYNYGYTF. The full variable domain, completed using reference TRBV5-4 and TRBJ1-2, is ETGVTQSPTHLIKTRGQQVTLRCSSQSGHNTVSWYQQALGQGPQFIFQYYREEENGRGNFPPRFSGLQFPNYSSELNVNALELDDSALYLCASSLEGQGHYNYGYTFGSGTRLTVV.

The chain recombines TRBV27 with TRBJ1-1, with TRBD1 matching over 8 bases. The germline gives CDR1 MNHEY, CDR2 SMNVEV (reference sequence). This CDR3 comprises 15 residues. The V and J ends lost 5 bases and 4 bases, in that order; junction bases with no gene match: 9. The CDR3 reads CASSDPDRVGTEAFF. The CDR3 DNA sequence: TGTGCCAGCAGTGACCCGGACAGGGTCGGCACTGAAGCTTTCTTT.

This clone was observed a few times. The DNA of the CDR3 is TGCGCCAGCAGCCAAGGTGGGACCGTCCTCTATAATTCACCCCTCCACTTT. Encoded protein: CASSQGGTVLYNSPLHF. The chain has TRBV4-1 and TRBJ1-6, with D possibly being TRBD1 (5 bases). This CDR3 comprises 17 residues. V was cut by 1 base and J by 3 bases, with 13 bases left in between. Germline-derived CDR1 and CDR2 are MGHRA and YSYEKL.

This clone has a count of ten or more. The rearrangement uses TRBV5-1 and TRBJ1-3; D is possibly TRBD1 (6 bases). The CDR3 is made up of 14 amino acids. Trimming stripped 4 bases from V and 1 base from J, with 9 bases between. Germline V gives CDR1 SGHRS, CDR2 YFSETQ. The CDR3 loop reads CASSIGGSGNTIYF. For the CDR3, the DNA is TGCGCCAGCAGCATAGGGGGGTCTGGAAACACCATATATTTT.

V and J are TRBV12-5 and TRBJ2-1; no clear D gene. This CDR3 is built from 14 residues. Germline CDR1 is LGHNT and CDR2 is FRNRAP. Trimming removed 0 bases at V and 12 bases at J, with 15 bases between. The CDR3 protein is CASGLVGIGGGQFF. CDR3 DNA: TGTGCTAGTGGTTTGGTAGGGATCGGTGGCGGGCAGTTCTTC.

V usage is TRBV2 and J usage is TRBJ1-6; tentatively, D is TRBD1 (5 bases). Per the germline V gene, CDR1 is SNHLY and CDR2 is FYNNEI. V lost 7 bases, J lost 8 bases, and 9 bases lay in between. This CDR3 contains 12 residues. CDR3 nucleotides: TGTGCCAGCACGGGGGATGATTCACCCCTCCACTTT. It yields the protein CASTGDDSPLHF.

The table lists this clone with a few counts. The chain is built from TRBV23-1 and TRBJ2-1; 7 nucleotides match TRBD2. TRBV23-1 counts as an open reading frame of uncertain function. Losses at the gene ends were 7 bases for V and 3 bases for J; bases not matched to a gene: 12. The CDR3 contains 16 residues. CDR3 protein: CASMRVSGEVYNEQFF. The CDR3 DNA reads as TGCGCCAGCATGAGGGTCAGCGGGGAAGTCTACAATGAGCAGTTCTTC.

V usage is TRBV6-1 and J usage is TRBJ2-6; unclear D gene. The CDR3 totals 12 residues. Trimming left V 1 base short and J 5 bases short, with 0 bases between. The V gene's germline CDR1 is MNHNS and CDR2 SASEGT. The CDR3: CASSEGANVLTF. In DNA form, the CDR3 reads TGTGCCAGCAGTGAAGGGGCCAACGTCCTGACTTTC.

This clone was seen a handful of times. This chain connects TRBV19 to TRBJ2-3; 7 bases fit TRBD1. The junction had 2 bases not matched to a gene; V was cut back by 3 bases and J by 5 bases. The CDR3 has 13 residues. Germline-derived CDR1 and CDR2 are LNHDA and SQIVND (reference sequence). The DNA of the CDR3 is TGTGCCAGTAGTATCAGACAGGGAGATACGCAGTATTTT. Translating gives CASSIRQGDTQYF.

The chain carries TRBV10-3 and TRBJ2-1; 8 positions match TRBD1. The germline CDR1 and CDR2 sequences are ENHRY and SYGVKD. After removal of 6 bases from V and 2 bases from J, the junction contained 3 bases not matched to a gene. The CDR3 loop spans 14 amino acids. The CDR3 DNA is TGTGCCATCAGCCAGGGGGCGACCTACAATGAGCAGTTCTTC. It encodes CAISQGATYNEQFF.

The CDR3 coding sequence is TGTGCCAGCAGCTTAGACAGGAGTAATAATTCACCCCTCCACTTT. Amino acid sequence: CASSLDRSNNSPLHF. The chain uses TRBV7-2 and TRBJ1-6, with a possible D match to TRBD1 (5 bases). V was trimmed by 1 base and J by 5 bases, leaving 9 bases between them. This CDR3 region has 15 residues. Germline loops: CDR1 SGHTA, CDR2 FQGNSA.

This sequence joins TRBV30 and TRBJ1-5; D is unresolved. Trimming left V 4 bases short and J 2 bases short, with 9 bases between. The CDR3 runs 13 residues. Germline CDR1 reads GTSNPN; CDR2 reads SVGIG (reference sequence). The CDR3, as DNA: TGTGCCTGGAAGGAGGGAGGCAATCAGCCCCAGCATTTT. Translating gives CAWKEGGNQPQHF.

The rearrangement joins TRBV7-2 to TRBJ2-1; TRBD2 aligns across 7 bases. V gave up 7 bases and J gave up 5 bases; unmatched junction bases: 11. The V gene's germline CDR1 is SGHTA and CDR2 FQGNSA. The CDR3 has 15 amino acids. The CDR3 DNA is TGTGCCAGCAACCCCCAGGGAGGGAGGGACAATGAGCAGTTCTTC. It yields the protein CASNPQGGRDNEQFF.

The CDR3, as DNA: TGTGCCTGGAGTGTAGGGACAGGGGCCTTCTACGAGCAGTACTTC. Its translation: CAWSVGTGAFYEQYF. The V call is TRBV30, the J call TRBJ2-7; 10 bases map to TRBD1. CDR1 and CDR2 (germline): GTSNPN, SVGIG (reference sequence). This CDR3 region has 15 residues. J was trimmed by 3 bases and V by 0 bases; bases with no gene match: 5.

The CDR3 DNA reads as TGTGCCAGCAGTGACAGCTCTGGAAACACCATATATTTT. It translates to CASSDSSGNTIYF. V and J are TRBV7-3 and TRBJ1-3, with a weak D call TRBD1 (5 bases). V shed 6 bases and J shed 0 bases, with 6 bases lying between them. There are 13 residues in the CDR3. The V gene's germline CDR1 is SGHTA and CDR2 FQGTGA.

V gene TRBV5-1 combines with J gene TRBJ1-5; no firm D call. With 6 bases removed from V and 8 bases from J, the gap between germline ends came to 27 bases. This CDR3 spans 17 amino acids. CDR1 SGHRS and CDR2 YFSETQ come from the germline V gene. CDR3: CASIFNLQQVKVKPQHF. The CDR3 region has the DNA TGCGCCAGCATTTTTAATCTTCAGCAGGTCAAGGTCAAGCCCCAGCATTTT.

This clone appeared a few times. The V call is TRBV5-1, the J call TRBJ2-5; TRBD1 agrees at 10 bases. V lost 6 bases to trimming and J lost 5 bases; unmatched junction nucleotides: 7. This CDR3 comprises 14 residues. Germline CDR1 and CDR2: SGHRS and YFSETQ. The CDR3 is CASTRTGGPETQYF. CDR3 nucleotides: TGCGCCAGCACCCGGACAGGGGGTCCGGAGACCCAGTACTTC.